These T cell receptor beta chains were read from a single sample in a study of cytomegalovirus exposure and HLA in healthy donors. Generated by immunoSEQ multiplex PCR, the TCRdb table keeps only in-frame clones and is missing some. Of 200,000 or so clones listed, around 75% were seen once; the top ten hold about 5.6%. Sequencing was done on a sample of PBMCs. These receptors all stem from a woman aged 30 to 39 in good health and CMV-seropositive. Each CDR3 is given with its conserved first and last residue. The D gene is left open where the match is weak. Rows give clone size only sometimes, using once, few, many, or a class for an expanded clone.

D gene: NA
V gene: TRBV7-8
clone size: once
J gene: TRBJ1-1
CDR3 DNA: TGTGCCAGCAGCTTAGCTACAGGAGGGACGAACACTGAAGCTTTCTTT
CDR3 protein: CASSLATGGTNTEAFF

D gene: NA
V gene: TRBV5-4
clone size: NA
J gene: TRBJ2-1
CDR3 DNA: TGTGCCAGCAGCCCTGACAGGCCTGGAAGATTGAACTACAATGAGCAGTTCTTC
CDR3 protein: CASSPDRPGRLNYNEQFF

D gene: TRBD1
V gene: TRBV19
clone size: few
J gene: TRBJ1-5
CDR3 DNA: TGTGCCAGTAACCCGGGACAGGGTCGCTATAGCAATCAGCCCCAGCATTTT
CDR3 protein: CASNPGQGRYSNQPQHF

D gene: NA
V gene: TRBV7-7
clone size: NA
J gene: TRBJ2-2
CDR3 DNA: TGTGCTAGCTCTCCTTCGGGGGCCGGGGAGCTGTTTTTT
CDR3 protein: CASSPSGAGELFF

D gene: TRBD2
V gene: TRBV4-3
clone size: few
J gene: TRBJ2-7
CDR3 DNA: TGCGCCAGCAGCCAAGGACTAGCGGGGGATATCGTATACGAGCAGTACTTC
CDR3 protein: CASSQGLAGDIVYEQYF

D gene: TRBD1
V gene: TRBV5-1
clone size: NA
J gene: TRBJ1-3
CDR3 DNA: TGCGCCAGCAGCCAGACGGGACAGAACTCTGGAAACACCATATATTTT
CDR3 protein: CASSQTGQNSGNTIYF

D gene: NA
V gene: TRBV5-1
clone size: NA
J gene: TRBJ2-5
CDR3 DNA: TGCGCCAGCAGCTTCGGGACAATCCAAGAGACCCAGTACTTC
CDR3 protein: CASSFGTIQETQYF

D gene: NA
V gene: TRBV5-1
clone size: few
J gene: TRBJ2-7
CDR3 DNA: TGCGCCAGCAGCCCCTATCCTCCGTCGAGCTCCTACGAGCAGTACTTC
CDR3 protein: CASSPYPPSSSYEQYF

D gene: NA
V gene: TRBV9
clone size: few
J gene: TRBJ1-2
CDR3 DNA: TGTGCCAGCAGCGTACGGGGTTCCTCCTATGGCTACACCTTC
CDR3 protein: CASSVRGSSYGYTF

D gene: NA
V gene: TRBV4-2
clone size: few
J gene: TRBJ1-1
CDR3 DNA: TGTGCCAGCACCCCGGACCTAGGGGAGGCTGAAGCTTTCTTT
CDR3 protein: CASTPDLGEAEAFF

D gene: NA
V gene: TRBV5-1
clone size: once
J gene: TRBJ2-3
CDR3 DNA: TGCGCCAGCAGCTTGACTAGGGGCACAGATACGCAGTATTTT
CDR3 protein: CASSLTRGTDTQYF

D gene: NA
V gene: TRBV5-6
clone size: NA
J gene: TRBJ1-1
CDR3 DNA: TGTGCCAGCAGCCCGCTAGGAGACACTGAAGCTTTCTTT
CDR3 protein: CASSPLGDTEAFF

D gene: NA
V gene: TRBV2
clone size: NA
J gene: TRBJ2-1
CDR3 DNA: TGTGCCAGCAGTAAGTGGGTAGCGTCGTACAATGAGCAGTTCTTC
CDR3 protein: CASSKWVASYNEQFF

D gene: TRBD2
V gene: TRBV18
clone size: NA
J gene: TRBJ2-2
CDR3 DNA: TGTGCCAGCTCACCAAGCGGGGGCGCGAACACCGGGGAGCTGTTTTTT
CDR3 protein: CASSPSGGANTGELFF

D gene: NA
V gene: TRBV10-3
clone size: NA
J gene: TRBJ2-1
CDR3 DNA: TGTGCCATCAGTGATTTCGGTGGGCGCAATGAGCAGTTCTTC
CDR3 protein: CAISDFGGRNEQFF

D gene: TRBD1
V gene: TRBV5-1
clone size: NA
J gene: TRBJ2-5
CDR3 DNA: TGCGCCAGCTCGAACAGGGGCGGAGAGACCCAGTACTTC
CDR3 protein: CASSNRGGETQYF

D gene: NA
V gene: TRBV6-6
clone size: few
J gene: TRBJ2-7
CDR3 DNA: TGTGCCAGCCTATCCGGGGGATGGCAGCAGTACTTC
CDR3 protein: CASLSGGWQQYF

D gene: NA
V gene: TRBV6-6
clone size: NA
J gene: TRBJ1-5
CDR3 DNA: TGTGCCAGCAGTCCGCGGGTCGATCAGCCCCAGCATTTT
CDR3 protein: CASSPRVDQPQHF

D gene: TRBD1
V gene: TRBV15
clone size: once
J gene: TRBJ2-3
CDR3 DNA: TGTGCCACCAGCAGAAAACTTAACAGGGGGCTAAGCACAGATACGCAGTATTTT
CDR3 protein: CATSRKLNRGLSTDTQYF

D gene: TRBD2
V gene: TRBV9
clone size: NA
J gene: TRBJ2-1
CDR3 DNA: TGTGCCAGCAGCGAGGGACTAGCGGAATCCTACAATGAGCAGTTCTTC
CDR3 protein: CASSEGLAESYNEQFF

D gene: NA
V gene: TRBV5-6
clone size: many
J gene: TRBJ1-4
CDR3 DNA: TGTGCCAGCAGCCGAGCGCGGGGTACCGTCTACGAAAAACTGTTTTTT
CDR3 protein: CASSRARGTVYEKLFF

D gene: TRBD2
V gene: TRBV7-2
clone size: NA
J gene: TRBJ2-5
CDR3 DNA: TGTGCCAGCAGCCAAGGAGGGCGGGGGGCCCTAACAGAGACCCAGTACTTC
CDR3 protein: CASSQGGRGALTETQYF

D gene: NA
V gene: TRBV28
clone size: NA
J gene: TRBJ1-2
CDR3 DNA: TGTGCCAGCAGTCAAACAGGAGTTTATGGCTACACCTTC
CDR3 protein: CASSQTGVYGYTF

D gene: TRBD1
V gene: TRBV7-2
clone size: once
J gene: TRBJ2-3
CDR3 DNA: TGTGCCAGCATCAAAGACAGGGCCTCGAGGGATACGCAGTATTTT
CDR3 protein: CASIKDRASRDTQYF

D gene: NA
V gene: TRBV19
clone size: NA
J gene: TRBJ2-1
CDR3 DNA: TGTGCCAGTACCCGGGCAGGGGACTACTACAATGAGCAGTTCTTC
CDR3 protein: CASTRAGDYYNEQFF

D gene: NA
V gene: TRBV7-9
clone size: NA
J gene: TRBJ1-3
CDR3 DNA: TGTGCCAGCAGCTCTCCGGGGGAAGATTCTGGAAACACCATATATTTT
CDR3 protein: CASSSPGEDSGNTIYF